The 26 T cell receptor beta chains listed next were all sequenced from one sample in a study of cytomegalovirus exposure and HLA in healthy donors. TCRdb's copy holds only in-frame clones and misses some; the assay was immunoSEQ multiplex PCR. Altogether 240,000 or so clones are present, roughly 86% being singletons, with the ten largest covering roughly 1.2%. The sample comprised PBMCs. The receptor source for this set is a woman aged 25 to 39 in good health and CMV-seropositive.

The table lists this clone with a count of one. The CDR3 DNA sequence: TGTGCCAGCAGCCTTGGGCAGGGTCACAATCAGCCCCAGCATTTT. Translation gives CASSLGQGHNQPQHF. V usage is TRBV7-9 and J usage is TRBJ1-5; TRBD1 might be the D (5 bases). Germline CDR1 and CDR2: SEHNR and FQNEAQ (reference sequence). Trimming pared 5 bases from V and 3 bases from J, leaving 14 bases between. This CDR3 spans 15 amino acids.

The chain combines TRBV7-9 with TRBJ2-1; tentative D call: TRBD1 (5 bases). V was cut by 4 bases and J by 8 bases, with 9 bases left in between. The CDR3 spans 12 residues. CDR1 SEHNR and CDR2 FQNEAQ come from the germline V gene (reference sequence). The CDR3 sequence is CASSSQGDEQFF. The CDR3 DNA reads as TGTGCCAGCAGCTCGCAGGGCGATGAGCAGTTCTTC.

The chain uses TRBV18 and TRBJ2-7; tentative D call: TRBD1 (6 bases). This CDR3 is built from 14 residues. Germline V CDR1 and CDR2: KGHSH, LQKENI. V dropped 3 bases and J dropped 8 bases, with 17 bases sitting between them. The chain's CDR3 is CASSPGRGEVQQYF. CDR3 DNA sequence: TGTGCCAGCTCACCCGGCAGGGGCGAGGTGCAGCAGTACTTC.

The chain has TRBV13 and TRBJ2-1, with TRBD2 identical over 7 bases. In germline, CDR1 is PRHDT, CDR2 FYEKMQ (reference sequence). This CDR3 is built from 14 residues. Losses at the gene ends were 3 bases for V and 7 bases for J; bases not matched to a gene: 6. CDR3 sequence (DNA): TGTGCCAGCAGCTTCCGGACTAGTGGTAATGAGCAGTTCTTC. Amino acid sequence: CASSFRTSGNEQFF.

This chain connects TRBV29-1 to TRBJ2-5; TRBD2 might be the D (6 bases). The length of the CDR3 is 12 residues. V was cut by 6 bases and J by 4 bases, with 12 bases left in between. Germline CDR1 and CDR2: SQVTM and ANQGSEA. The CDR3 DNA reads TGCAGCGTAGGACTATCCCGAGAGACCCAGTACTTC. This sequence encodes CSVGLSRETQYF.

The rearrangement joins TRBV5-1 to TRBJ2-3, with 7 bases that match TRBD1. Per the germline V gene, CDR1 is SGHRS and CDR2 is YFSETQ. The CDR3 length is 16 residues. Losses at the gene ends were 4 bases for V and 6 bases for J; bases not matched to a gene: 14. DNA of the CDR3: TGCGCCAGCAGCCGAGCTGGGACAGAGGTTGCGGATACGCAGTATTTT. It codes for CASSRAGTEVADTQYF.

The chain is built from TRBV18 and TRBJ1-4, with TRBD1 matching over 10 bases. Germline CDR1 is KGHSH and CDR2 is LQKENI. With V trimmed by 3 bases and J by 0 bases, 4 bases remained unmatched. This CDR3 has 17 residues. The CDR3 loop reads CASSPGTGASTNEKLFF. CDR3 in DNA: TGTGCCAGCTCACCCGGGACAGGGGCCTCAACTAATGAAAAACTGTTTTTT.

V usage is TRBV6-1 and J usage is TRBJ1-1; a possible D gene is TRBD1 (6 bases). Germline V gene data show CDR1 as MNHNS and CDR2 as SASEGT. Trimming left V 3 bases short and J 1 base short, with 18 bases between. The CDR3 is made up of 17 amino acids. The CDR3 DNA follows: TGTGCCAGCAGTGATCTGGGGGCTGGGGAAGGGAACACTGAAGCTTTCTTT. Translation: CASSDLGAGEGNTEAFF.

This chain joins TRBV18 and TRBJ2-7; the match to TRBD2 covers 12 bases. The germline gives CDR1 KGHSH, CDR2 LQKENI. V lost 3 bases and J lost 5; bases outside the gene matches: 17. This CDR3 region has 19 residues. The CDR3 here is CASSPLRTSGKGGIDEQYF. CDR3 DNA sequence: TGTGCCAGCTCACCCCTCAGGACTAGCGGGAAGGGTGGTATCGACGAGCAGTACTTC.

This clone was found a few times. CDR3 amino acids: CASSFSAGGGNTQYF. The CDR3, as DNA: TGTGCCAGCAGCTTTTCAGCGGGAGGCGGAAATACGCAGTATTTT. The chain uses TRBV7-9 and TRBJ2-3; 9 bases are shared with TRBD2. The V and J ends lost 3 bases and 7 bases, in that order; junction bases with no gene match: 8. The CDR3 is 15 amino acids. The germline gives CDR1 SEHNR, CDR2 FQNEAQ (reference sequence).

J is TRBJ1-4 and V is TRBV7-9; 8 positions match TRBD1. Germline assignment: CDR1 SEHNR and CDR2 FQNEAQ (reference sequence). The CDR3 extends over 14 amino acids. V shed 3 bases and J 6 bases; nucleotides not matched to a gene: 3. CDR3 DNA: TGTGCCAGCAGCTTGACAGGGGCGGATGAAAAACTGTTTTTT. As protein: CASSLTGADEKLFF.

In regard to this clone: Other DNA sequences in this specimen translate into the identical CDR3. The V and J genes are TRBV7-8 and TRBJ2-2; 7 bases line up with TRBD2. The CDR3 is made up of 15 amino acids. The junction had 3 bases not matched to a gene; V was cut back by 0 bases and J by 5 bases. Looked up from germline, CDR1 is SGHVS and CDR2 is FQNEAQ. The CDR3 spells CASSLAGGRTGELFF. Written as DNA, the CDR3 is TGTGCCAGCAGCTTAGCGGGAGGGCGAACCGGGGAGCTGTTTTTT.

A word on this clone: Additional DNA sequences in this sample encode the identical CDR3. The V gene is TRBV6-1, the J gene TRBJ2-7; D is uncertain. This CDR3 region has 12 residues. The germline V gene encodes CDR1 MNHNS and CDR2 SASEGT. V lost 2 bases and J 4 bases, leaving 6 bases between the germline ends. The CDR3 loop is CASSEPGYEQYF. For the CDR3, the DNA is TGTGCCAGCAGTGAACCGGGTTACGAGCAGTACTTC.

This chain connects TRBV6-1 to TRBJ2-7; perhaps TRBD2 as D (7 bases). This CDR3 comprises 10 residues. The V gene lost 11 bases and the J gene lost 7 bases, with 12 bases spanning the gap. Germline CDR1 MNHNS, CDR2 SASEGT. DNA of the CDR3: TGTGCCGCTAAGGGGGGGGAGCAGTACTTC. Translated, it gives CAAKGGEQYF.

This clone was observed a few times. The V call is TRBV7-9, the J call TRBJ2-2; D is undetermined. CDR1 and CDR2 (germline): SEHNR, FQNEAQ (reference sequence). The CDR3 runs to 12 residues. The V end was cut by 4 bases, the J end by 3 bases, with 3 bases between. The CDR3 spells CASSYYTGELFF. CDR3 DNA sequence: TGTGCCAGCAGCTACTACACCGGGGAGCTGTTTTTT. The variable domain in full, completed from reference TRBV7-9 and TRBJ2-2, reads DTGVSQNPRHKITKRGQNVTFRCDPISEHNRLYWYRQTLGQGPEFLTYFQNEAQLEKSRLLSDRFSAERPKGSFSTLEIQRTEQGDSAMYLCASSYYTGELFFGEGSRLTVL.

This clone was detected ten times or more. The chain combines TRBV7-2 with TRBJ2-7; 9 bases fit TRBD1. The CDR3 loop spans 13 amino acids. Unmatched junction bases numbered 5, after V lost 3 bases and J lost 8 bases. From germline, CDR1 is SGHTA and CDR2 FQGNSA. The CDR3 spells CASSLDRGRQQYF. In DNA form, the CDR3 reads TGTGCCAGCAGCTTGGACAGGGGTAGGCAGCAGTACTTC.

J is TRBJ1-5 and V is TRBV2; TRBD1 aligns across 8 bases. Germline V CDR1 and CDR2: SNHLY, FYNNEI. The CDR3 extends over 15 amino acids. Losses at the gene ends were 7 bases for V and 3 bases for J; bases not matched to a gene: 8. The CDR3 spells CASKNRTGHNQPQHF. In DNA form, the CDR3 reads TGTGCCAGCAAAAACAGGACAGGGCACAATCAGCCCCAGCATTTT. Based on the CDR3 plus reference TRBV2 and TRBJ1-5, the full variable domain is EPEVTQTPSHQVTQMGQEVILRCVPISNHLYFYWYRQILGQKVEFLVSFYNNEISEKSEIFDDQFSVERPDGSNFTLKIRSTKLEDSAMYFCASKNRTGHNQPQHFGDGTRLSIL.

This clone was detected once. The chain has TRBV27 and TRBJ2-5; D gene unclear. V shed 3 bases and J shed 3 bases, with 8 bases lying between them. This CDR3 region has 13 residues. Germline V gene data show CDR1 as MNHEY and CDR2 as SMNVEV (reference sequence). The CDR3 nucleotides are TGTGCCAGCAGTTTTTTAGGAGAAGAGACCCAGTACTTC. Amino acid sequence: CASSFLGEETQYF.

V usage is TRBV18 and J usage is TRBJ1-3, with D tentatively TRBD1 (6 bases). The CDR3 is 16 amino acids. Germline values: CDR1 KGHSH, CDR2 LQKENI. Trimming stripped 2 bases from V and 0 bases from J, with 11 bases between. This CDR3 reads CASSPADRRSGNTIYF. The CDR3 DNA reads as TGTGCCAGCTCACCAGCGGACAGACGCTCTGGAAACACCATATATTTT.

The chain employs TRBV5-1 and TRBJ2-3, with D perhaps matching TRBD1 (6 bases). Germline V gene lookup returns CDR1 SGHRS and CDR2 YFSETQ. This CDR3 has 16 amino acids. V was clipped by 4 bases and J by 0 bases, with 15 bases between them. This CDR3 reads CASSPRGWPSTDTQYF. Here the CDR3 DNA reads TGCGCCAGCAGCCCGAGGGGGTGGCCTAGCACAGATACGCAGTATTTT.

This clone was counted once. The V gene is TRBV27, the J gene TRBJ2-1, with TRBD2 as a possible D gene (5 bases). CDR3 length equals 14 residues. V was cut by 5 bases and J by 4 bases, with 12 bases left in between. The germline V gene encodes CDR1 MNHEY and CDR2 SMNVEV (reference sequence). The CDR3 loop reads CASSTRTGYNEQFF. The DNA for the CDR3 is TGTGCCAGCAGTACGAGGACTGGGTACAATGAGCAGTTCTTC.

This clone showed up many times. The genes are TRBV18 and TRBJ1-1; 7 positions match TRBD1. The CDR3 has 13 amino acids. The germline V gene has CDR1 KGHSH and CDR2 LQKENI. V shed 6 bases, J shed 1 base, and the junction held 2 bases outside the gene matches. The CDR3 nucleotides are TGTGCCAGCTCTGGACAGGCGAACACTGAAGCTTTCTTT. Residues: CASSGQANTEAFF. Based on the CDR3 plus reference TRBV18 and TRBJ1-1, the full variable domain is NAGVMQNPRHLVRRRGQEARLRCSPMKGHSHVYWYRQLPEEGLKFMVYLQKENIIDESGMPKERFSAEFPKEGPSILRIQQVVRGDSAAYFCASSGQANTEAFFGQGTRLTVV.

This rearrangement joins TRBV5-1 to TRBJ1-1, with D possibly matching TRBD1 (5 bases). V was trimmed by 1 base and J by 5 bases, leaving 12 bases between them. The length of the CDR3 is 14 residues. Per germline, CDR1 SGHRS and CDR2 YFSETQ. The CDR3 nucleotides are TGCGCCAGCAGCTTGAGGCAGGGTAGGACTGAAGCTTTCTTT. This encodes CASSLRQGRTEAFF.

The V and J genes are TRBV7-8 and TRBJ2-1, with 9 bases lining up with TRBD2. CDR3 length: 18 residues. The germline V gene has CDR1 SGHVS and CDR2 FQNEAQ. The trim removed 3 bases at V and 9 bases at J, leaving 18 bases unmatched. CDR3 coding DNA: TGTGCCAGCAGCTTTGGATATGGACTAGCGAGAGGAGGTACTGAGCAGTTCTTC. It yields the protein CASSFGYGLARGGTEQFF.

The rearrangement uses TRBV11-2 and TRBJ2-2; perhaps TRBD2 as D (6 bases). V was shortened by 0 bases and J by 7 bases, with 18 bases between the two germline ends. The CDR3 contains 17 residues. CDR1 and CDR2 from the germline V gene are SGHAT and FQNNGV. The CDR3 DNA is TGTGCCAGCAGCTTAGATCGACCGGAGGGAGCGGGCGGGGAGCTGTTTTTT. Translated, it gives CASSLDRPEGAGGELFF.

The gene calls are TRBV5-1 and TRBJ2-1, with TRBD2 matching over 10 bases. This CDR3 region has 14 residues. The germline V gene encodes CDR1 SGHRS and CDR2 YFSETQ. The junction had 3 bases not matched to a gene; V was cut back by 1 base and J by 8 bases. The CDR3 bases are TGCGCCAGCAGCTTGCGTCTAGCGGGAGATGAGCAGTTCTTC. Protein product: CASSLRLAGDEQFF. Together with reference TRBV5-1 and TRBJ2-1, the CDR3 gives the full variable domain: KAGVTQTPRYLIKTRGQQVTLSCSPISGHRSVSWYQQTPGQGLQFLFEYFSETQRNKGNFPGRFSGRQFSNSRSEMNVSTLELGDSALYLCASSLRLAGDEQFFGPGTRLTVL.